This T cell receptor beta chain was observed in a study of T cell changes during pregnancy in multiple sclerosis. The data were produced by immunoSEQ multiplex PCR, yet TCRdb's version contains in-frame clones alone and is incomplete. The sample has about 73,000 clones, approximately 90% seen once. Sample: peripheral blood, taken in the second trimester of pregnancy. This clonotype was obtained from a female donor in good health, enrolled as a control in a pregnancy study.

CDR3 nucleotides: TGTGCCAGCAGTTCGAGGACAGGGGGCAATCAGCCCCAGCATTTT. Translation: CASSSRTGGNQPQHF. The gene calls are TRBV27 and TRBJ1-5; 9 bases align to TRBD1. Germline trimming cut 4 bases from V and 2 bases from J; bases unmatched to any gene: 3. The CDR3 length is 15 residues. The germline V gene encodes CDR1 MNHEY and CDR2 SMNVEV (reference sequence).